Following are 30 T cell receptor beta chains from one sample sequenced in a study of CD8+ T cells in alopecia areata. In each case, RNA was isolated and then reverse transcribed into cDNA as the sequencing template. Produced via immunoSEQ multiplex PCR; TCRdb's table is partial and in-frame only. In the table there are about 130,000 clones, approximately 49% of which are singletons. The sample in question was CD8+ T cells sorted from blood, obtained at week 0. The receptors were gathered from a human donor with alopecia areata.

The CDR3 DNA reads TGTGCCTGGAGCCCCCTGGCGCCAGCCCAAAATTCACCCCTCCACTTT. Translation gives CAWSPLAPAQNSPLHF. This chain uses TRBV30 with TRBJ1-6; D is unresolved. Trimming removed 3 bases at V and 7 bases at J, with 19 bases between. This CDR3 contains 16 residues. CDR1 is GTSNPN and CDR2 is SVGIG in the germline V gene (reference sequence). The whole variable domain, remainder taken from reference TRBV30 and TRBJ1-6, is SQTIHQWPATLVQPVGSPLSLECTVEGTSNPNLYWYRQAAGRGLQLLFYSVGIGQISSEVPQNLSASRPQDRQFILSSKKLLLSDSGFYLCAWSPLAPAQNSPLHFGNGTRLTVT.

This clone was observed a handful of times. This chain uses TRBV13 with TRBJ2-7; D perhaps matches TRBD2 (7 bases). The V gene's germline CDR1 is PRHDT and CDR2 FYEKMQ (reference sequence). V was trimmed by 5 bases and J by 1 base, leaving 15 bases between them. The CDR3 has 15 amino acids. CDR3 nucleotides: TGTGCCAGCAGCCGCGAGGGAGGGGGGTCCTACGAGCAGTACTTC. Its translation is CASSREGGGSYEQYF. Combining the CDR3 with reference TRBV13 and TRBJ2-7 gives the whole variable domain AAGVIQSPRHLIKEKRETATLKCYPIPRHDTVYWYQQGPGQDPQFLISFYEKMQSDKGSIPDRFSAQQFSDYHSELNMSSLELGDSALYFCASSREGGGSYEQYFGPGTRLTVT.

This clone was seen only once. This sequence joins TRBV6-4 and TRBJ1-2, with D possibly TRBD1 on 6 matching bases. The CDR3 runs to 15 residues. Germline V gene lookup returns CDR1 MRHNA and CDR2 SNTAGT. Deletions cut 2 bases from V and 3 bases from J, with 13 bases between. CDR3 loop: CASSDGTFSDYGYTF. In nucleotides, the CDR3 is TGTGCCAGCAGTGACGGGACATTTAGCGACTATGGCTACACCTTC.

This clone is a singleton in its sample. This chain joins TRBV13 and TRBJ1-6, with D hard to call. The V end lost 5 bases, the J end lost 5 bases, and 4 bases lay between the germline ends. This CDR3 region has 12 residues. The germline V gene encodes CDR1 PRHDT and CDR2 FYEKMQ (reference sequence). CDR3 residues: CASSVDNSPLHF. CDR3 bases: TGTGCCAGCAGCGTAGATAATTCACCCCTCCACTTT. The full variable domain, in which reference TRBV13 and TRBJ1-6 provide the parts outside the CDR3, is AAGVIQSPRHLIKEKRETATLKCYPIPRHDTVYWYQQGPGQDPQFLISFYEKMQSDKGSIPDRFSAQQFSDYHSELNMSSLELGDSALYFCASSVDNSPLHFGNGTRLTVT.

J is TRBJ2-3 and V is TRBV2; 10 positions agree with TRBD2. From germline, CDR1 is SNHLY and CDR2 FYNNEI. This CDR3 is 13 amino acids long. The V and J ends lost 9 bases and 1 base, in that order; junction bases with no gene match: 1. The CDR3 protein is CARGTSGTDTQYF. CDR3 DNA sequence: TGTGCCAGAGGGACTAGCGGCACAGATACGCAGTATTTT. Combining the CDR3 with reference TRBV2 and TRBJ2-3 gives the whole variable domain EPEVTQTPSHQVTQMGQEVILRCVPISNHLYFYWYRQILGQKVEFLVSFYNNEISEKSEIFDDQFSVERPDGSNFTLKIRSTKLEDSAMYFCARGTSGTDTQYFGPGTRLTVL.

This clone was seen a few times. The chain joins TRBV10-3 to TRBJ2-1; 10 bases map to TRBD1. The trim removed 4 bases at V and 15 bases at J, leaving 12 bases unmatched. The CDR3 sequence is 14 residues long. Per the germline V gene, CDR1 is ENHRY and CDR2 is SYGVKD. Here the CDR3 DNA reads TGTGCCATCAGTGCCGGGACAGGGGATGAGGGAAGGTTCTTC. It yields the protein CAISAGTGDEGRFF.

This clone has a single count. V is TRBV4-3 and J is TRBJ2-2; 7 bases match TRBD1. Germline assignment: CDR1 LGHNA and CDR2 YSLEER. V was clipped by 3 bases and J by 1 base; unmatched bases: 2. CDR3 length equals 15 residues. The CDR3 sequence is CASSQGTVNTGELFF. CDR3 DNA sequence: TGCGCCAGCAGCCAGGGGACAGTGAACACCGGGGAGCTGTTTTTT.

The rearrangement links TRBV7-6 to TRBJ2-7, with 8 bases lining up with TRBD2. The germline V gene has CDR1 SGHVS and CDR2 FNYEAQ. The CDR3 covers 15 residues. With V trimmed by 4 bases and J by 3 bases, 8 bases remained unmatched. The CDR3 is CASSSGGGLIYEQYF. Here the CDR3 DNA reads TGTGCCAGCAGCTCGGGAGGGGGACTCATCTACGAGCAGTACTTC.

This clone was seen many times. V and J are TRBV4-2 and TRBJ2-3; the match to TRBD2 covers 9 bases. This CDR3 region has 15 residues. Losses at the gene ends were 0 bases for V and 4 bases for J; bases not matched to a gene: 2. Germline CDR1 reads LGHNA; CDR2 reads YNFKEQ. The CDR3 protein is CASSQERGGSDTQYF. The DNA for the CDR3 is TGTGCCAGCAGCCAAGAGCGGGGGGGCTCAGATACGCAGTATTTT.

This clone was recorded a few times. The CDR3 nucleotides read TGTGCCAGCAGTGAACGGGGGGATCGCAATGAAAAACTGTTTTTT. It yields the protein CASSERGDRNEKLFF. This rearrangement joins TRBV2 to TRBJ1-4; tentative D call: TRBD1 (5 bases). V lost 2 bases to trimming and J lost 5 bases, with 12 bases between them. Looked up from germline, CDR1 is SNHLY and CDR2 is FYNNEI. The CDR3 has 15 amino acids.

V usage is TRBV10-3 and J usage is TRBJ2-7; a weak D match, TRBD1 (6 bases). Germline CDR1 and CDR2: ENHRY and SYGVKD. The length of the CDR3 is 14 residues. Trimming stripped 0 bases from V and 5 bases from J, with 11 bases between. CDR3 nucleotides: TGTGCCATCAGTGAGTCGCAGGGGAAAGACGAGCAGTACTTC. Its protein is CAISESQGKDEQYF.

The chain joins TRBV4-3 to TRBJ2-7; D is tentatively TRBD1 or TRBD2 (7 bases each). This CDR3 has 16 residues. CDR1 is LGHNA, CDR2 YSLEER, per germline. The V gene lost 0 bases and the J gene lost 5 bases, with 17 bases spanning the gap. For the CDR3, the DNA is TGCGCCAGCAGCCAAGATGGGGAGGGGGCGTTCAACGAGCAGTACTTC. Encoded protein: CASSQDGEGAFNEQYF.

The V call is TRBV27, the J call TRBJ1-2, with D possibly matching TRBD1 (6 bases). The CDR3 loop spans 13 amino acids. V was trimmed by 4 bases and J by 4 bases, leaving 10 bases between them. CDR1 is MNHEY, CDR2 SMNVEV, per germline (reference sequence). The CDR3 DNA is TGTGCCAGCAGTTGGGACATGACCTATGGCTACACCTTC. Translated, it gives CASSWDMTYGYTF.

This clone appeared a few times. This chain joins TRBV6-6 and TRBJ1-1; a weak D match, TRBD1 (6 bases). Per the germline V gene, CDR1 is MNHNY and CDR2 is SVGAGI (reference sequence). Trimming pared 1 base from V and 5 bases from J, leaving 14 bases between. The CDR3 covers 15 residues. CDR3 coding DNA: TGTGCCAGCAGTTACTATCGGGGGGGGCGGACTGAAGCTTTCTTT. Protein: CASSYYRGGRTEAFF.

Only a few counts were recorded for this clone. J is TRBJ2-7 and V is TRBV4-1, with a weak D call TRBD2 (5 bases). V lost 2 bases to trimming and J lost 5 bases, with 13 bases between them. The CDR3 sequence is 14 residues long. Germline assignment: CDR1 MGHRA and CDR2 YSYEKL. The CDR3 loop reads CASSQNRGKNEQYF. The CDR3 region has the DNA TGCGCCAGCAGCCAAAATCGGGGTAAAAACGAGCAGTACTTC.

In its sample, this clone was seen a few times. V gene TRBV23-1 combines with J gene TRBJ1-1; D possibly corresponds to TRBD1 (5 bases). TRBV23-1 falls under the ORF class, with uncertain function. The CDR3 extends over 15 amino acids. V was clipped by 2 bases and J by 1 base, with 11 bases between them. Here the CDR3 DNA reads TGCGCCAGCAGTCAAGAAGGGGTGAAGAACACTGAAGCTTTCTTT. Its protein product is CASSQEGVKNTEAFF.

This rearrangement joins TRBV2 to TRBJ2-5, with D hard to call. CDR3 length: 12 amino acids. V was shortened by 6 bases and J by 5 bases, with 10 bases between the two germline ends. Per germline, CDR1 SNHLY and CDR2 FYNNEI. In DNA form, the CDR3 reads TGTGCCAGCAGGGAATGGTCTGAGACCCAGTACTTC. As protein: CASREWSETQYF.

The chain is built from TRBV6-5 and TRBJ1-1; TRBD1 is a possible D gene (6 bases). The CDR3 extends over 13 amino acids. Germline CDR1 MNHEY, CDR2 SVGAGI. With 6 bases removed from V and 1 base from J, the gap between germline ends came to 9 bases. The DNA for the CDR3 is TGTGCCAGCAGCCTGGGACAGAACACTGAAGCTTTCTTT. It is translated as CASSLGQNTEAFF.

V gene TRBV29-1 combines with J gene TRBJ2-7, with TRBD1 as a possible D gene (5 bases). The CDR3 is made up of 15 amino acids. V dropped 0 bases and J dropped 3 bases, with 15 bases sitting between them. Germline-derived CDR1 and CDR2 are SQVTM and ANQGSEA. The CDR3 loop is CSVEDRGHSNYEQYF. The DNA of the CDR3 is TGCAGCGTTGAAGATCGCGGACATTCTAACTACGAGCAGTACTTC.

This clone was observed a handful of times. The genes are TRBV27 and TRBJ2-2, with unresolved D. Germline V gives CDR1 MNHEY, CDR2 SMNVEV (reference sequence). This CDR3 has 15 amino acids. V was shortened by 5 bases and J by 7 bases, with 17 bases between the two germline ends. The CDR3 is CASSPALVTSGELFF. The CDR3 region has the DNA TGTGCCAGCAGTCCCGCCCTTGTCACGAGCGGGGAGCTGTTTTTT.

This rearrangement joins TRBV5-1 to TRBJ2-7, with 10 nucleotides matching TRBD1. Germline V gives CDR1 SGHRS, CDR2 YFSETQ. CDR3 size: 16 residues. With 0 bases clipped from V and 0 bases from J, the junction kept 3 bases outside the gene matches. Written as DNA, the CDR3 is TGCGCCAGCAGCTTGGGCGACAGGGGGCACTCCTACGAGCAGTACTTC. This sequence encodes CASSLGDRGHSYEQYF. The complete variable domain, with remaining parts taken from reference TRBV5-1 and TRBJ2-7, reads KAGVTQTPRYLIKTRGQQVTLSCSPISGHRSVSWYQQTPGQGLQFLFEYFSETQRNKGNFPGRFSGRQFSNSRSEMNVSTLELGDSALYLCASSLGDRGHSYEQYFGPGTRLTVT.

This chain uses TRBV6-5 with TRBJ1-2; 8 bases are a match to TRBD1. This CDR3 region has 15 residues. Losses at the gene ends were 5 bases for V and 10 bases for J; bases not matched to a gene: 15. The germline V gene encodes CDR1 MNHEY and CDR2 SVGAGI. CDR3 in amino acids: CASSRPIRDRLDYTF. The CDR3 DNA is TGTGCCAGCAGTAGACCCATCCGGGACAGGCTTGACTACACCTTC.

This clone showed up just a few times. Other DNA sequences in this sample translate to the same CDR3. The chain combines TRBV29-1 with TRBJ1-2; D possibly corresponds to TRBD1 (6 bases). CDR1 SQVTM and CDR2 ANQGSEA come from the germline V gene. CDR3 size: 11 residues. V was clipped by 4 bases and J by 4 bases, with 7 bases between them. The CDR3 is CSVGTVYGYTF. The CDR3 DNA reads TGCAGCGTTGGGACAGTCTATGGCTACACCTTC.

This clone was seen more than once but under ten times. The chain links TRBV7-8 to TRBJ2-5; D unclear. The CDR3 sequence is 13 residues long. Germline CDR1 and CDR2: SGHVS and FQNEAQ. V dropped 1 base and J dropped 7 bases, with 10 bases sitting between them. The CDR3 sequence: CASSLENQWTQYF. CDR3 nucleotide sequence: TGTGCCAGCAGCTTAGAGAATCAGTGGACCCAGTACTTC.

The chain's CDR3 is CASSPDRGQGNEQFF. CDR3 sequence (DNA): TGTGCCAGCAGCCCGGACAGGGGGCAAGGCAATGAGCAGTTCTTC. The J gene is TRBJ2-1, the V gene TRBV5-6, with 11 bases matching TRBD1. Germline CDR1 is SGHDT and CDR2 is YYEEEE. The CDR3 runs 15 residues. V trimming: 4 bases; J trimming: 6 bases; junction bases outside the gene matches: 6.

This CDR3 is CASSSNWDRSLYEQYF. Written as DNA, the CDR3 is TGTGCCAGCAGCTCTAACTGGGACAGGAGCCTCTACGAGCAGTACTTC. This rearrangement joins TRBV11-2 to TRBJ2-7; TRBD1 agrees at 8 bases. V was clipped by 4 bases and J by 3 bases; unmatched bases: 11. The germline V gene has CDR1 SGHAT and CDR2 FQNNGV. The CDR3 loop spans 16 amino acids.

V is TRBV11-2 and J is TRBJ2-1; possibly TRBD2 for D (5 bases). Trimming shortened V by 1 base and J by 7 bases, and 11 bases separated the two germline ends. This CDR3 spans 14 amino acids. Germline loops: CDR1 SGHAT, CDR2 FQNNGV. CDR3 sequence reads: CASSLVGSGNEQFF. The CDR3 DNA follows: TGTGCCAGCAGCTTAGTCGGATCGGGGAATGAGCAGTTCTTC.

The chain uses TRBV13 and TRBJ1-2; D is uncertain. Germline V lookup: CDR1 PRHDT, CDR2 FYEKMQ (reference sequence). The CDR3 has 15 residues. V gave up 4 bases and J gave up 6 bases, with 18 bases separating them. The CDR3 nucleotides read TGTGCCAGCAGCTATATCCCCCCGGGCGTCCATGGCTACACCTTC. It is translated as CASSYIPPGVHGYTF. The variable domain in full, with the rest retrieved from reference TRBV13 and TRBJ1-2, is AAGVIQSPRHLIKEKRETATLKCYPIPRHDTVYWYQQGPGQDPQFLISFYEKMQSDKGSIPDRFSAQQFSDYHSELNMSSLELGDSALYFCASSYIPPGVHGYTFGSGTRLTVV.

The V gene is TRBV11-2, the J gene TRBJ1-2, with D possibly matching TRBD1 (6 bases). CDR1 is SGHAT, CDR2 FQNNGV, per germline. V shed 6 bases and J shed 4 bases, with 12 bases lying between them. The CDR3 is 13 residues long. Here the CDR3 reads CASRDRTAYGYTF. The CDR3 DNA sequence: TGTGCCAGCAGGGATCGGACAGCCTATGGCTACACCTTC.

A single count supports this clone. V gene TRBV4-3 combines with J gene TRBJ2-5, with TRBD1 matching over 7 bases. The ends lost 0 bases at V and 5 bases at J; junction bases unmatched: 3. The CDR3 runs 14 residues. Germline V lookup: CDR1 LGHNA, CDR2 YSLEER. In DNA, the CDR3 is TGCGCCAGCAGCCAAGATTCGGACAGGGAGACCCAGTACTTC. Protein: CASSQDSDRETQYF.